These 8 T cell receptor beta chains came from one sample sequenced in a study of human T cells and chemical hapten exposure. Noted time point: patch test 3, about 24 weeks after DPC sensitization. The treatment: therapeutic diphenylcyclopropenone sensitization with weekly scalp DPC. TCRdb reanalysed the RACE reads using MiXCR and keeps one entry per CDR3 protein. The data show 97,000 or so distinct CDR3 sequences, with 27% seen just once and 10% held by the top ten. This specimen consisted of whole blood, obtained in connection with sensitization to the hapten diphenylcyclopropenone (DPC). The receptors shown here come from a man aged 35 to 55 with alopecia areata. Some clones in this sample may be carry-over from other donors' samples.

The V gene is TRBV7-6, the J gene TRBJ2-3, with D maybe TRBD1 (5 bases). The CDR3 runs 12 residues. The germline V and J ends were trimmed by 3 bases and 5 bases, with 6 bases remaining between them. Germline values: CDR1 SGHVS, CDR2 FNYEAQ. CDR3 nucleotide sequence: TGTGCCAGCAGCTTGCAGGGAGATACGCAGTATTTT. Its protein product is CASSLQGDTQYF.

This clonotype has just a few counts. This chain uses TRBV12-3 or TRBV12-4 with TRBJ2-5, with unresolved D. The length of the CDR3 is 15 residues. V shed 5 bases and J shed 3 bases, with 16 bases lying between them. The chain's CDR3 is CASSIHSGPKETQYF. CDR3 bases: TGTGCCAGCAGTATACACTCCGGGCCAAAAGAGACCCAGTACTTC.

There are many counts of this clonotype. The genes are TRBV20-1 and TRBJ2-3, with a weak D call TRBD2 (6 bases). Germline V CDR1 and CDR2: DFQATT, SNEGSKA (reference sequence). The CDR3 has 13 residues. V lost 3 bases and J lost 1, with 8 bases in between. CDR3 loop: CSASLAGTDTQYF. DNA for the CDR3: TGCAGTGCTAGTTTAGCGGGCACAGATACGCAGTATTTT.

The gene calls are TRBV19 and TRBJ2-2; the match to TRBD1 covers 10 bases. V gave up 10 bases and J gave up 4 bases; unmatched junction bases: 6. Germline values: CDR1 LNHDA, CDR2 SQIVND (reference sequence). The CDR3 consists of 14 residues. In DNA, the CDR3 is TGTGCCACGACAGGGGGCGTTCCCACCGGGGAGCTGTTTTTT. Protein: CATTGGVPTGELFF. The variable domain in full, with the rest retrieved from reference TRBV19 and TRBJ2-2, is DGGITQSPKYLFRKEGQNVTLSCEQNLNHDAMYWYRQDPGQGLRLIYYSQIVNDFQKGDIAEGYSVSREKKESFPLTVTSAQKNPTAFYLCATTGGVPTGELFFGEGSRLTVL.

This clonotype was found a few times. The rearrangement joins TRBV20-1 to TRBJ2-7; 8 bases line up with TRBD2. CDR3 length equals 13 residues. V gave up 6 bases and J gave up 3 bases; unmatched junction bases: 7. Germline loops: CDR1 DFQATT, CDR2 SNEGSKA (reference sequence). The CDR3 loop is CSAQGLAIYEQYF. The CDR3 DNA is TGCAGTGCCCAAGGACTAGCAATCTACGAGCAGTACTTC.

The V gene is TRBV9, the J gene TRBJ1-1; TRBD1 might be the D (6 bases). Trimming removed 0 bases from V and 3 bases from J, with 9 bases in between. The germline gives CDR1 SGDLS, CDR2 YYNGEE. This CDR3 spans 14 amino acids. CDR3 nucleotides: TGTGCCAGCAGCGTAGGGGGGGCAGACACTGAAGCTTTCTTT. The encoded protein is CASSVGGADTEAFF.

The chain couples TRBV20-1 to TRBJ2-7; 7 bases are shared with TRBD1. The CDR3 totals 14 residues. The V and J ends lost 6 bases and 0 bases, in that order; junction bases with no gene match: 8. In germline, CDR1 is DFQATT, CDR2 SNEGSKA (reference sequence). CDR3 in DNA: TGCAGTGCCCAAACAGGGGTTGGCTCCTACGAGCAGTACTTC. Its protein product is CSAQTGVGSYEQYF.

This chain uses TRBV28 with TRBJ2-3; D possibly matches TRBD1 or TRBD2 (5 bases each). The CDR3 covers 14 residues. V was trimmed by 3 bases and J by 4 bases, leaving 11 bases between them. The germline CDR1 and CDR2 sequences are MDHEN and SYDVKM. The CDR3 DNA is TGTGCCAGCAGTTTGCCAGGGAGAGCAGATACGCAGTATTTT. This sequence encodes CASSLPGRADTQYF.